These 30 T cell receptor beta chains came from one sample sequenced in a study of cytomegalovirus exposure and HLA in healthy donors (dated by TCRdb to the late 2010s). Receptor amplification or capture employed the immunoSEQ multiplex PCR assay. The multiplex PCR relied on a mix of 60 forward primers for TCR Vbeta segments and 13 reverse primers for TCR Jbeta segments. Not all clones reach the TCRdb copy of this immuneACCESS table, which keeps in-frame sequences only. Checked studies attribute under half of the gap to unresolved V genes and leave the rest unexplained. The sample has fewer than 200,000 clones on record, approximately 84% of them singletons. The top ten constitute approximately 2.5% of the sample. Specimen: PBMCs. Source of these receptors: a man aged 25-45 years in good health and CMV-seropositive.

This clone was counted a few times. The gene calls are TRBV6-6 and TRBJ2-3; D remains ambiguous. Germline V gene sequence: CDR1 MNHNY, CDR2 SVGAGI (reference sequence). V was trimmed by 6 bases and J by 6 bases, leaving 10 bases between them. This CDR3 spans 12 amino acids. CDR3 loop: CASSTRSDTQYF. DNA for the CDR3: TGTGCCAGCAGCACGAGGTCGGATACGCAGTATTTT.

CDR3 in amino acids: CASRTSGSYNEQFF. As DNA, the CDR3 is TGTGCCAGCAGAACTAGCGGGAGTTACAATGAGCAGTTCTTC. The chain joins TRBV27 to TRBJ2-1, with 11 bases that match TRBD2. With V trimmed by 6 bases and J by 4 bases, 2 bases remained unmatched. Germline loops: CDR1 MNHEY, CDR2 SMNVEV (reference sequence). CDR3 length: 14 amino acids.

The J gene is TRBJ2-7, the V gene TRBV2; the D gene is possibly TRBD1 (5 bases). The CDR3 loop spans 14 amino acids. With 7 bases removed from V and 2 bases from J, the gap between germline ends came to 15 bases. Germline CDR1 is SNHLY and CDR2 is FYNNEI. The chain's CDR3 is CASMFRASAYEQYV. DNA for the CDR3: TGTGCCAGCATGTTCAGGGCGTCAGCCTACGAGCAGTACGTC.

The V call is TRBV18, the J call TRBJ1-2; D is possibly TRBD1 (6 bases). This CDR3 is built from 15 residues. CDR1 is KGHSH, CDR2 LQKENI, per germline. V was cut by 6 bases and J by 0 bases, with 14 bases left in between. CDR3 DNA sequence: TGTGCCAGCTCCCCCCAAACAGGGACTAACTATGGCTACACCTTC. Residues: CASSPQTGTNYGYTF.

The chain combines TRBV7-6 with TRBJ2-1; 9 nucleotides agree with TRBD2. Germline assignment: CDR1 SGHVS and CDR2 FNYEAQ. V was clipped by 3 bases and J by 9 bases; unmatched bases: 9. CDR3 length equals 15 residues. CDR3: CASSFFAGGPVEQFF. In nucleotides, the CDR3 is TGTGCCAGCAGCTTTTTTGCGGGAGGGCCCGTTGAGCAGTTCTTC. The entire variable domain, with the rest obtained from reference TRBV7-6 and TRBJ2-1, is as follows: GAGVSQSPRYKVTKRGQDVALRCDPISGHVSLYWYRQALGQGPEFLTYFNYEAQQDKSGLPNDRFSAERPEGSISTLTIQRTEQRDSAMYRCASSFFAGGPVEQFFGPGTRLTVL.

The chain is built from TRBV19 and TRBJ1-4; TRBD1 is a possible D gene (5 bases). The germline V gene encodes CDR1 LNHDA and CDR2 SQIVND (reference sequence). Trimming took off 0 bases at V and 3 bases at J, with 20 bases between the two ends. This CDR3 region has 19 residues. The CDR3 DNA reads as TGTGCCAGTAGTATAGATCTATTGGGGCAACGTGAGGCTAATGAAAAACTGTTTTTT. This sequence encodes CASSIDLLGQREANEKLFF.

The chain employs TRBV29-1 and TRBJ2-1; possibly TRBD1 for D (6 bases). The ends were cut back, 4 bases at V and 3 bases at J, with 13 bases in the middle. Germline CDR1 SQVTM, CDR2 ANQGSEA. This CDR3 contains 14 residues. In nucleotides, the CDR3 is TGCAGCGTTGGGGACAAGTTGTTCTACAATGAGCAGTTCTTC. This sequence encodes CSVGDKLFYNEQFF.

This chain joins TRBV5-1 and TRBJ1-3; D remains unclear. Germline CDR1 reads SGHRS; CDR2 reads YFSETQ. Trimming pared 1 base from V and 1 base from J, leaving 9 bases between. This CDR3 contains 15 residues. CDR3 nucleotide sequence: TGCGCCAGCAGCTTGTTGGGAGGATCTGGAAACACCATATATTTT. Translation: CASSLLGGSGNTIYF.

The chain combines TRBV6-6 with TRBJ2-6; weak D call: TRBD1 (6 bases). Germline V gene data show CDR1 as MNHNY and CDR2 as SVGAGI (reference sequence). The CDR3 has 15 residues. The V end was cut by 8 bases, the J end by 0 bases, with 11 bases between. Here the CDR3 reads CASPDRHSGANVLTF. The CDR3 nucleotides are TGTGCCAGCCCGGACAGACACTCTGGGGCCAACGTCCTGACTTTC.

This chain joins TRBV6-6 and TRBJ2-1; TRBD2 matches 12 bases. The CDR3 spans 16 residues. Germline V gives CDR1 MNHNY, CDR2 SVGAGI (reference sequence). V lost 6 bases, J lost 1 base, and 4 bases stayed unmatched. CDR3 in amino acids: CASRRLAGASYNEQFF. The CDR3 DNA is TGTGCCAGCAGAAGACTAGCGGGAGCATCCTACAATGAGCAGTTCTTC.

The chain couples TRBV11-3 to TRBJ2-3, with 7 bases identical to TRBD1. Germline loops: CDR1 SGHNT, CDR2 YENEEA. V lost 5 bases, J lost 2 bases, and 10 bases stayed unmatched. This CDR3 region has 16 residues. The CDR3 spells CASSHTGASVTDTQYF. In nucleotides, the CDR3 is TGTGCCAGCAGCCATACAGGGGCTTCGGTCACAGATACGCAGTATTTT. Full variable domain (missing parts from reference TRBV11-3 and TRBJ2-3): EAGVVQSPRYKIIEKKQPVAFWCNPISGHNTLYWYLQNLGQGPELLIRYENEEAVDDSQLPKDRFSAERLKGVDSTLKIQPAELGDSAVYLCASSHTGASVTDTQYFGPGTRLTVL.

The chain has TRBV2 and TRBJ2-5; possible D gene TRBD2, 6 bases. The germline V and J ends were trimmed by 11 bases and 1 base, with 17 bases remaining between them. The CDR3 totals 14 residues. The germline gives CDR1 SNHLY, CDR2 FYNNEI. The DNA for the CDR3 is TGTGCCGACACCCTGCTAGCGTTCCAAGAGACCCAGTACTTC. Encoded protein: CADTLLAFQETQYF. The variable domain in full, with the rest retrieved from reference TRBV2 and TRBJ2-5, is EPEVTQTPSHQVTQMGQEVILRCVPISNHLYFYWYRQILGQKVEFLVSFYNNEISEKSEIFDDQFSVERPDGSNFTLKIRSTKLEDSAMYFCADTLLAFQETQYFGPGTRLLVL.

The J gene is TRBJ2-7, the V gene TRBV10-2; 8 bases map to TRBD2. The V gene's germline CDR1 is WSHSY and CDR2 SAAADI. CDR3 length: 13 residues. V dropped 4 bases and J dropped 5; count of bases not matched to a gene: 4. The chain's CDR3 is CASSASGRNEQYF. CDR3 coding DNA: TGCGCCAGCAGTGCCAGCGGGAGAAACGAGCAGTACTTC.

This sequence joins TRBV30 and TRBJ2-7, with TRBD1 matching 8 bases. J lost 1 base, V lost 5 bases, and 7 bases had no gene match. This CDR3 is 14 amino acids long. Germline V gives CDR1 GTSNPN, CDR2 SVGIG (reference sequence). CDR3 sequence reads: CAWQGASLSYEQYF. Written as DNA, the CDR3 is TGTGCCTGGCAGGGGGCCTCATTATCCTACGAGCAGTACTTC. Variable domain in full (rest from reference TRBV30 and TRBJ2-7): SQTIHQWPATLVQPVGSPLSLECTVEGTSNPNLYWYRQAAGRGLQLLFYSVGIGQISSEVPQNLSASRPQDRQFILSSKKLLLSDSGFYLCAWQGASLSYEQYFGPGTRLTVT.

The chain uses TRBV9 and TRBJ1-1, with D possibly TRBD1 on 6 matching bases. CDR1 and CDR2 (germline): SGDLS, YYNGEE. This CDR3 has 14 residues. Trimming removed 6 bases from V and 0 bases from J, with 12 bases in between. CDR3 DNA sequence: TGTGCCAGCACAAGACAGGCCTTGAACACTGAAGCTTTCTTT. It codes for CASTRQALNTEAFF.

The gene calls are TRBV7-6 and TRBJ1-2; a possible D gene is TRBD1 (6 bases). This CDR3 comprises 16 residues. Germline values: CDR1 SGHVS, CDR2 FNYEAQ. Trimming pared 5 bases from V and 3 bases from J, leaving 19 bases between. The CDR3 DNA follows: TGTGCCAGCAGCCAACTCCTAACAGGGATCGACTATGGCTACACCTTC. It is translated as CASSQLLTGIDYGYTF.

The gene calls are TRBV11-2 and TRBJ2-5; 7 bases match TRBD1. Germline values: CDR1 SGHAT, CDR2 FQNNGV. The junction had 8 bases not matched to a gene; V was cut back by 4 bases and J by 0 bases. This CDR3 has 16 residues. This CDR3 reads CASSSPGQPNQETQYF. The CDR3 DNA reads TGTGCCAGCAGCTCCCCGGGACAGCCCAACCAAGAGACCCAGTACTTC. The whole variable domain, filled in from reference TRBV11-2 and TRBJ2-5, reads EAGVAQSPRYKIIEKRQSVAFWCNPISGHATLYWYQQILGQGPKLLIQFQNNGVVDDSQLPKDRFSAERLKGVDSTLKIQPAKLEDSAVYLCASSSPGQPNQETQYFGPGTRLLVL.

V gene TRBV2 combines with J gene TRBJ2-7; 7 bases map to TRBD1. With V trimmed by 8 bases and J by 5 bases, 6 bases remained unmatched. This CDR3 spans 12 amino acids. CDR1 and CDR2 (germline): SNHLY, FYNNEI. CDR3 in DNA: TGTGCCAGCGACATACAGGGGAACGAGCAGTACGTC. This encodes CASDIQGNEQYV.

This clone was seen a handful of times. The chain employs TRBV19 and TRBJ1-1, with a tentative D call TRBD1 (6 bases). CDR1 and CDR2 (germline): LNHDA, SQIVND (reference sequence). Trimming shortened V by 5 bases and J by 1 base, and 14 bases separated the two germline ends. This CDR3 has 15 amino acids. DNA for the CDR3: TGTGCCAGTAGTTTCACCGGGACACCGAACACTGAAGCTTTCTTT. Residues: CASSFTGTPNTEAFF.

V gene TRBV4-2 combines with J gene TRBJ2-2; TRBD2 aligns across 7 bases. In germline, CDR1 is LGHNA, CDR2 YNFKEQ. The trim removed 4 bases at V and 2 bases at J, leaving 7 bases unmatched. The CDR3 is 16 residues long. CDR3 region: CASSLPSAGNTGELFF. CDR3 nucleotide sequence: TGTGCCAGCAGCCTCCCCTCAGCGGGAAACACCGGGGAGCTGTTTTTT.

The chain couples TRBV6-5 to TRBJ2-7, with a weak D call TRBD1 (6 bases). This CDR3 is built from 15 residues. The V gene lost 6 bases and the J gene lost 3 bases, with 18 bases spanning the gap. The germline gives CDR1 MNHEY, CDR2 SVGAGI. The CDR3 DNA is TGTGCCAGCAGCCCAGCTGACAGGCTAATCTACGAGCAGTACGTC. Encoded protein: CASSPADRLIYEQYV.

In regard to this clone: Other nucleotide sequences in the sample specify the same CDR3. The chain uses TRBV5-1 and TRBJ2-3, with a tentative D call TRBD1 (6 bases). Trimming removed 2 bases from V and 3 bases from J, with 10 bases in between. The CDR3 runs to 14 residues. In germline, CDR1 is SGHRS, CDR2 YFSETQ. This CDR3 is CASSFNRETDTQYF. The CDR3 DNA reads as TGCGCCAGCAGCTTTAACAGGGAAACAGATACGCAGTATTTT.

This chain uses TRBV5-1 with TRBJ1-1, with D possibly being TRBD1 (5 bases). Looked up from germline, CDR1 is SGHRS and CDR2 is YFSETQ. The CDR3 length is 13 residues. V lost 4 bases and J lost 11, with 18 bases in between. CDR3 amino acids: CASSPIGSGKAFF. In DNA form, the CDR3 reads TGCGCCAGCAGCCCTATAGGTTCAGGGAAGGCTTTCTTT.

This clone has just a few counts. V and J are TRBV7-6 and TRBJ1-5, with D perhaps matching TRBD1 (5 bases). The CDR3 runs 13 residues. The V gene's germline CDR1 is SGHVS and CDR2 FNYEAQ. The V gene lost 8 bases and the J gene lost 4 bases, with 12 bases spanning the gap. The CDR3 DNA sequence: TGTGCCAGCGGATCACAGGAGAATCAGCCCCAGCATTTT. Translated: CASGSQENQPQHF. The entire variable domain, with the rest obtained from reference TRBV7-6 and TRBJ1-5, is as follows: GAGVSQSPRYKVTKRGQDVALRCDPISGHVSLYWYRQALGQGPEFLTYFNYEAQQDKSGLPNDRFSAERPEGSISTLTIQRTEQRDSAMYRCASGSQENQPQHFGDGTRLSIL.

The chain employs TRBV13 and TRBJ2-3; 8 positions match TRBD2. The germline V gene has CDR1 PRHDT and CDR2 FYEKMQ (reference sequence). Losses at the gene ends were 5 bases for V and 1 base for J; bases not matched to a gene: 8. The CDR3 consists of 16 residues. The CDR3 DNA follows: TGTGCCAGCAGCCCCCAGCGGGAGACAGGCACAGATACGCAGTATTTT. Residues: CASSPQRETGTDTQYF.

The chain uses TRBV11-2 and TRBJ1-4; TRBD1 is a possible D gene (5 bases). The V gene's germline CDR1 is SGHAT and CDR2 FQNNGV. The CDR3 extends over 18 amino acids. V gave up 5 bases and J gave up 0 bases, with 19 bases separating them. For the CDR3, the DNA is TGTGCCAGCAGCCGTACAGGTGCCGGCCGTGCAACTAATGAAAAACTGTTTTTT. Protein product: CASSRTGAGRATNEKLFF.

The rearrangement links TRBV5-1 to TRBJ2-3; a weak D match, TRBD2 (6 bases). The ends were cut back, 2 bases at V and 5 bases at J, with 12 bases in the middle. The CDR3 totals 14 residues. Germline lookup yields CDR1 SGHRS and CDR2 YFSETQ. CDR3 bases: TGCGCCAGCAGCTTAGGAGGGGCTGGAGATACGCAGTATTTT. It is translated as CASSLGGAGDTQYF.

This chain connects TRBV4-3 to TRBJ1-6; TRBD1 is a possible D gene (6 bases). The V end lost 5 bases, the J end lost 13 bases, and 24 bases lay between the germline ends. CDR3 length: 16 amino acids. CDR1 is LGHNA and CDR2 is YSLEER in the germline V gene. The CDR3 region has the DNA TGCGCCAGCAGCTACTTTCGGACAGCTACTGGGGGTCCCCTCCACTTT. It yields the protein CASSYFRTATGGPLHF.

The J gene is TRBJ2-7, the V gene TRBV10-3; 10 bases agree with TRBD2. The CDR3 runs to 17 residues. V gave up 5 bases and J gave up 2 bases; unmatched junction bases: 12. Germline V gene data show CDR1 as ENHRY and CDR2 as SYGVKD. CDR3 amino acids: CAISRLAGAPGTYEQYF. CDR3 DNA: TGTGCCATCAGTCGGCTAGCGGGAGCCCCGGGCACCTACGAGCAGTACTTC.

V usage is TRBV18 and J usage is TRBJ2-5; the D is unclear. This CDR3 has 14 residues. Trimming removed 1 base at V and 8 bases at J, with 14 bases between. From germline, CDR1 is KGHSH and CDR2 LQKENI. The CDR3 bases are TGTGCCAGCTCACCACTTACAGACGCAGGAACCCAGTACTTC. It encodes CASSPLTDAGTQYF.